The 11 T cell receptor beta chains presented below share a single source sample, sequenced in a study of T cells in Graves' hyperthyroidism and ophthalmopathy. What was amplified from RNA transcripts were TCR beta CDR3 regions. TCR CDR3 regions were first amplified by RT-PCR with HTBI primers. TCRdb reprocessed the multiplex PCR reads via MiXCR and lists one record per CDR3 protein. The sample contains over 400,000 distinct CDR3 sequences, about 15% of which appear only once. The sample comprised blood. The receptors come from a man younger than 35 with Graves' ophthalmopathy.

This clonotype was counted many times. This chain uses TRBV7-3 with TRBJ2-7, with 9 bases lining up with TRBD2. Germline CDR1 and CDR2: SGHTA and FQGTGA. The CDR3 has 15 residues. J gave up 5 bases and V 2 bases, and 7 bases lay outside the gene matches. The DNA of the CDR3 is TGTGCCAGCAGCTTATGGGCGGGAGGGCCTAACGAGCAGTACTTC. Amino acids: CASSLWAGGPNEQYF.

V gene TRBV4-1 combines with J gene TRBJ2-7; the D call may be TRBD1 or TRBD2 (5 bases each). Germline CDR1 MGHRA, CDR2 YSYEKL. The CDR3 is 14 amino acids. V lost 3 bases, J lost 6 bases, and 15 bases lay in between. The CDR3 loop reads CASSQGPGLTEQYF. The CDR3 DNA reads as TGCGCCAGCAGCCAGGGACCGGGGCTCACCGAGCAGTACTTC.

The chain links TRBV6-5 to TRBJ2-1; TRBD2 matches 8 bases. This CDR3 spans 14 amino acids. Per the germline V gene, CDR1 is MNHEY and CDR2 is SVGAGI. Trimming at V came to 1 base and at J to 10 bases, leaving 6 bases not matched to a gene. The CDR3 coding sequence is TGTGCCAGCAGTTACTTTGGGGTAGCGGGGGAGCAGTTCTTC. The encoded protein is CASSYFGVAGEQFF.

The chain employs TRBV19 and TRBJ1-2, with unresolved D. The CDR3 has 13 residues. The germline CDR1 and CDR2 sequences are LNHDA and SQIVND (reference sequence). Trimming removed 0 bases from V and 4 bases from J, with 6 bases in between. The CDR3 loop is CASSIEVGYGYTF. CDR3 coding DNA: TGTGCCAGTAGTATAGAAGTCGGCTATGGCTACACCTTC.

This clonotype appeared many times. This chain links TRBV28 with TRBJ2-1; no reliable D call. Per germline, CDR1 MDHEN and CDR2 SYDVKM. This CDR3 is 17 amino acids long. V dropped 6 bases and J dropped 0 bases, with 18 bases sitting between them. This chain's CDR3 is CASSPLILTSSYNEQFF. The DNA for the CDR3 is TGTGCCAGCAGCCCCCTTATCCTTACGAGCTCCTACAATGAGCAGTTCTTC.

This clonotype was counted ten times or more. The chain links TRBV3-1 to TRBJ2-7; 13 positions match TRBD2. The V gene end was trimmed by 0 bases and the J gene end by 7 bases; junction bases not matched to a gene: 3. The CDR3 is made up of 15 amino acids. Germline-derived CDR1 and CDR2 are LGHDT and YNNKEL (reference sequence). CDR3 amino acids: CASSQDWTSGGEQYF. The CDR3 DNA reads as TGTGCCAGCAGCCAAGATTGGACTAGCGGGGGTGAGCAGTACTTC.

This clonotype came up once. This may be a read error: a much more frequent sequence differs by one nucleotide. V is TRBV20-1 and J is TRBJ2-7; no clear D. Trimming stripped 4 bases from V and 7 bases from J, with 8 bases between. The length of the CDR3 is 10 residues. Germline V gives CDR1 DFQATT, CDR2 SNEGSKA (reference sequence). CDR3 sequence: CSAKEIEQYF. CDR3 in DNA: TGCAGTGCTAAGGAGATTGAGCAGTACTTC.

The rearrangement uses TRBV15 and TRBJ1-1; D unclear. The germline gives CDR1 LNHNV, CDR2 YYDKDF (reference sequence). V lost 8 bases, J lost 0 bases, and 4 bases lay in between. The CDR3 length is 11 residues. CDR3 sequence: CATAVNTEAFF. DNA of the CDR3: TGTGCCACCGCCGTGAACACTGAAGCTTTCTTT. Full variable domain (missing parts from reference TRBV15 and TRBJ1-1): DAMVIQNPRYQVTQFGKPVTLSCSQTLNHNVMYWYQQKSSQAPKLLFHYYDKDFNNEADTPDNFQSRRPNTSFCFLDIRSPGLGDTAMYLCATAVNTEAFFGQGTRLTVV.

In its sample, this clonotype was seen many times. The rearrangement links TRBV6-5 to TRBJ1-3; no clear D gene. CDR1 MNHEY and CDR2 SVGAGI come from the germline V gene. Trimming removed 0 bases at V and 1 base at J, with 7 bases between. The CDR3 spans 15 residues. CDR3 sequence reads: CASSYSRRSGNTIYF. In DNA form, the CDR3 reads TGTGCCAGCAGTTACTCGAGAAGATCTGGAAACACCATATATTTT.

This chain connects TRBV30 to TRBJ2-6; TRBD2 aligns across 7 bases. In germline, CDR1 is GTSNPN, CDR2 SVGIG (reference sequence). After removal of 8 bases from V and 0 bases from J, the junction contained 7 bases not matched to a gene. The CDR3 contains 15 residues. CDR3 in DNA: TGTGCCGGCAGCGGGGACCTCTCTGGGGCCAACGTCCTGACTTTC. Translating it yields CAGSGDLSGANVLTF.

The chain combines TRBV4-1 with TRBJ2-5; the match to TRBD2 covers 12 bases. CDR1 is MGHRA and CDR2 is YSYEKL in the germline V gene. CDR3 length: 15 amino acids. With 1 base clipped from V and 4 bases from J, the junction kept 1 base outside the gene matches. The CDR3, as DNA: TGCGCCAGCAGCCAAGCTAGCGGGAGGGGAGAGACCCAGTACTTC. This gives the protein CASSQASGRGETQYF.